These 14 T cell receptor beta chains originate from one sample sequenced in a study of shared clonotypes between healthy human individuals. TCRdb's copy holds only in-frame clones and misses some; the assay was immunoSEQ multiplex PCR. The data show some 2.3 million clones, roughly 93% seen once. The specimen was naive CD4+ T cells from PBMCs. The subset denotes: CD45RA+ positively selected. The receptors here all came from a man in his late teens or twenties in good health. Some clones in this sample may be carry-over from other donors' samples.

CDR3 sequence: CASSWAGASNEQFF. CDR3 DNA sequence: TGTGCCAGCAGCTGGGCCGGGGCGAGCAATGAGCAGTTCTTC. The rearrangement uses TRBV7-9 and TRBJ2-1; D is possibly TRBD1 or TRBD2 (5 bases each). Germline CDR1 SEHNR, CDR2 FQNEAQ (reference sequence). This CDR3 comprises 14 residues. The V end lost 4 bases, the J end lost 6 bases, and 13 bases lay between the germline ends.

The rearrangement joins TRBV7-8 to TRBJ2-3; possibly TRBD2 for D (6 bases). Per the germline V gene, CDR1 is SGHVS and CDR2 is FQNEAQ. The CDR3 loop spans 16 amino acids. V was cut by 5 bases and J by 0 bases, with 15 bases left in between. CDR3 in DNA: TGTGCCAGCAGCCGACTAGGGACGCCGAGCACAGATACGCAGTATTTT. Protein product: CASSRLGTPSTDTQYF. The variable domain in full, with the rest retrieved from reference TRBV7-8 and TRBJ2-3, is GAGVSQSPRYKVAKRGQDVALRCDPISGHVSLFWYQQALGQGPEFLTYFQNEAQLDKSGLPSDRFFAERPEGSVSTLKIQRTQQEDSAVYLCASSRLGTPSTDTQYFGPGTRLTVL.

The chain couples TRBV19 to TRBJ1-2; TRBD1 might be the D (5 bases). The CDR3 spans 12 residues. Germline V lookup: CDR1 LNHDA, CDR2 SQIVND (reference sequence). V lost 11 bases, J lost 7 bases, and 17 bases lay in between. CDR3 coding DNA: TGTGCCTGCCTCCAGGGCGTAGGTGGCTACACCTTC. Its protein is CACLQGVGGYTF.

J is TRBJ2-1 and V is TRBV4-3; 7 nucleotides agree with TRBD2. CDR1 and CDR2 from the germline V gene are LGHNA and YSLEER. The V segment lost 0 bases and the J segment 7 bases; nucleotides outside the gene matches: 3. The CDR3 is 14 amino acids. CDR3 nucleotides: TGCGCCAGCAGCCAAGAGGGAGGGCGAAATGAGCAGTTCTTC. Amino acid sequence: CASSQEGGRNEQFF.

This clone was observed a single time. The chain joins TRBV7-9 to TRBJ2-3; D may be TRBD1 (5 bases). The V end lost 5 bases, the J end lost 1 base, and 16 bases lay between the germline ends. Germline CDR1 is SEHNR and CDR2 is FQNEAQ (reference sequence). The CDR3 consists of 16 residues. The CDR3 DNA follows: TGTGCCAGCAGCCCCGCCGACAGTCTTCGCACAGATACGCAGTATTTT. It encodes CASSPADSLRTDTQYF.

The rearrangement links TRBV29-1 to TRBJ1-1; D not certain. The V gene lost 1 base and the J gene lost 2 bases, with 11 bases spanning the gap. The CDR3 runs 14 residues. CDR1 is SQVTM and CDR2 is ANQGSEA in the germline V gene. The CDR3 DNA is TGCAGCGTTGAAGCGTGGGCGAGCAACACTGAAGCTTTCTTT. Its protein product is CSVEAWASNTEAFF. The full variable domain, in which reference TRBV29-1 and TRBJ1-1 provide the parts outside the CDR3, is SAVISQKPSRDICQRGTSLTIQCQVDSQVTMMFWYRQQPGQSLTLIATANQGSEATYESGFVIDKFPISRPNLTFSTLTVSNMSPEDSSIYLCSVEAWASNTEAFFGQGTRLTVV.

This clone has just a few counts. The CDR3 DNA sequence: TGTGCCAGTAGTGCTCGGACAGGGCTGGTCGGGGAGCTGTTTTTT. Residues: CASSARTGLVGELFF. The rearrangement links TRBV19 to TRBJ2-2; 8 bases are shared with TRBD1. This CDR3 contains 15 residues. Losses at the gene ends were 5 bases for V and 7 bases for J; bases not matched to a gene: 9. Per germline, CDR1 LNHDA and CDR2 SQIVND (reference sequence).

This clone was counted a single time. The sample contains more than one DNA sequence encoding this CDR3. The V call is TRBV28, the J call TRBJ1-3; D ambiguous. The V gene's germline CDR1 is MDHEN and CDR2 SYDVKM. The CDR3 contains 13 residues. With 6 bases removed from V and 3 bases from J, the gap between germline ends came to 9 bases. This CDR3 is CASSLVSGNTIYF. CDR3 sequence (DNA): TGTGCCAGCAGCCTCGTAAGTGGAAACACCATATATTTT.

This clone was detected only once. The gene calls are TRBV15 and TRBJ2-3; no clear D. CDR1 and CDR2 from the germline V gene are LNHNV and YYDKDF (reference sequence). The CDR3 loop spans 12 amino acids. With 1 base removed from V and 6 bases from J, the gap between germline ends came to 5 bases. The CDR3 loop is CATSRAGDTQYF. The CDR3 nucleotides are TGTGCCACCAGCAGAGCTGGGGATACGCAGTATTTT. Supplemented by reference TRBV15 and TRBJ2-3, the full variable domain reads DAMVIQNPRYQVTQFGKPVTLSCSQTLNHNVMYWYQQKSSQAPKLLFHYYDKDFNNEADTPDNFQSRRPNTSFCFLDIRSPGLGDTAMYLCATSRAGDTQYFGPGTRLTVL.

V is TRBV7-2 and J is TRBJ2-5; D is undetermined. Per the germline V gene, CDR1 is SGHTA and CDR2 is FQGNSA. This CDR3 is built from 12 residues. The ends were cut back, 5 bases at V and 5 bases at J, with 9 bases in the middle. CDR3 region: CASSRARETQYF. Written as DNA, the CDR3 is TGTGCCAGCAGCCGAGCGCGGGAGACCCAGTACTTC.

The chain has TRBV15 and TRBJ2-3; TRBD2 matches at 10 bases. The ends lost 3 bases at V and 6 bases at J; junction bases unmatched: 9. This CDR3 contains 16 residues. Germline CDR1 and CDR2: LNHNV and YYDKDF (reference sequence). This CDR3 is CATSSRLAGERDTQYF. The CDR3 DNA is TGTGCCACCAGCAGTCGTCTAGCGGGGGAAAGGGATACGCAGTATTTT.

Concerning this clone itself: Other DNA sequences in the same sample also yield this CDR3. This sequence joins TRBV9 and TRBJ2-3; 10 bases fit TRBD2. The junction had 8 bases not matched to a gene; V was cut back by 4 bases and J by 3 bases. This CDR3 has 16 residues. Germline V gene sequence: CDR1 SGDLS, CDR2 YYNGEE. This CDR3 reads CASSPRLAGVTDTQYF. CDR3 sequence (DNA): TGTGCCAGCAGCCCCCGGCTAGCGGGAGTAACAGATACGCAGTATTTT.

Of note for this clone: The identical CDR3 is also encoded by other nucleotide sequences in the sample. The chain has TRBV28 and TRBJ2-7; D may be TRBD1 (6 bases). Trimming shortened V by 6 bases and J by 2 bases, and 11 bases separated the two germline ends. Germline lookup yields CDR1 MDHEN and CDR2 SYDVKM. CDR3 length equals 13 residues. The CDR3 nucleotides are TGTGCCAGCAGCGTTACAGGGACCTACGAGCAGTACTTC. Translated, it gives CASSVTGTYEQYF.

The gene calls are TRBV15 and TRBJ2-2; D remains unclear. Between the trimmed V and J ends, which lost 5 bases and 3 bases, there was a span of 10 bases. This CDR3 is built from 14 residues. CDR1 is LNHNV, CDR2 YYDKDF, per germline (reference sequence). The CDR3 sequence is CATSEDGDTGELFF. The DNA for the CDR3 is TGTGCCACCAGCGAGGACGGCGACACCGGGGAGCTGTTTTTT.